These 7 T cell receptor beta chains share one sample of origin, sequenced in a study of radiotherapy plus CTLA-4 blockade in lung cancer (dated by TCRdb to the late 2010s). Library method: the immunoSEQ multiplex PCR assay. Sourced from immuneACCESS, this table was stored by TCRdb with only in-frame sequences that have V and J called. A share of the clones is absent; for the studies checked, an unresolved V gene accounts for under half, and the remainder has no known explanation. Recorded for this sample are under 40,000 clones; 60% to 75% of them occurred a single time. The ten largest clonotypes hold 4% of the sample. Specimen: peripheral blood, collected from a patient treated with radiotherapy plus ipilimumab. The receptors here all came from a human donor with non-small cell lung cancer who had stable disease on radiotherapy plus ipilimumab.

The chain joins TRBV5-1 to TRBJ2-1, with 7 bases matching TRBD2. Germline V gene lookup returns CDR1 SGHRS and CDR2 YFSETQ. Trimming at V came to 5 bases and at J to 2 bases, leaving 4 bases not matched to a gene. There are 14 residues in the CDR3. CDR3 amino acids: CASRAGETYNEQFF. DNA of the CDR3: TGCGCCAGCAGGGCGGGAGAGACCTACAATGAGCAGTTCTTC.

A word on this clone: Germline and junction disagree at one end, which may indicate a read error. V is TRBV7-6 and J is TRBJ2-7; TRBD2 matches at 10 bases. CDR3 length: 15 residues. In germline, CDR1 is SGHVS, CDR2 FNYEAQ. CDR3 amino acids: CASSSLAGDPYEQHF. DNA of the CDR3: TGTGCCAGCAGCTCCCTAGCGGGAGACCCTTACGAGCAGCACTTC.

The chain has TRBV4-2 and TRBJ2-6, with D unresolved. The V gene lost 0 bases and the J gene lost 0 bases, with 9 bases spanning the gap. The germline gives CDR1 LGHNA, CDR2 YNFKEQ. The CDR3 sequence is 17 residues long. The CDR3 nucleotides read TGTGCCAGCAGCCAAGATAAGACGGCCTCTGGGGCCAACGTCCTGACTTTC. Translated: CASSQDKTASGANVLTF.

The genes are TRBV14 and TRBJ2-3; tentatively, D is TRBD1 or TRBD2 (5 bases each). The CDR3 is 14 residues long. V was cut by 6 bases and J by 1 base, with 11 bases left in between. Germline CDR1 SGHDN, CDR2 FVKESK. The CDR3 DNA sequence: TGTGCCAGCAGTCGGGACCTTGGCACAGATACGCAGTATTTT. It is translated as CASSRDLGTDTQYF.

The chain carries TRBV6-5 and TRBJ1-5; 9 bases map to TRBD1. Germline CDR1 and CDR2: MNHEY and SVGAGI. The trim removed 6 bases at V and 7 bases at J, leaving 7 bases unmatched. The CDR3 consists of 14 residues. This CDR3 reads CASRDRDRDQPQHF. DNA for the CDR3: TGTGCCAGCAGGGACCGGGACAGGGACCAGCCCCAGCATTTT.

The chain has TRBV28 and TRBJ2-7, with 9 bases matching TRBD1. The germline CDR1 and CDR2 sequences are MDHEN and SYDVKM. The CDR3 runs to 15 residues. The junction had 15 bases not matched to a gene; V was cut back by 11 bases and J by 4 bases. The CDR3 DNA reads TGTGCCGGGGGGGAACCGGGACAGGGCGGGTACGAGCAGTACTTC. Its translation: CAGGEPGQGGYEQYF.

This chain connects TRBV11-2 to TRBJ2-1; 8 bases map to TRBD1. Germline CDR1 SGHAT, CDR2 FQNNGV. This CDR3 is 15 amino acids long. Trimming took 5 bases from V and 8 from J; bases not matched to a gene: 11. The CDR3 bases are TGTGCCAGCAGCCACCCGGGACAGGTGTTGGATGAGCAGTTCTTC. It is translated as CASSHPGQVLDEQFF.